The 21 T cell receptor beta chains presented below share a single source sample, sequenced in a study of low-dose radiotherapy and immunotherapy resistance in tumors. Primers used for first-strand cDNA, a TRAV- and TRBV-specific set, covered both alpha and beta chains. The TCRs were subjected to amplification over 20 PCR cycles employing a constant-region primer in conjunction with a V-primer adapter. MiXCR was run by TCRdb on the reads, yielding one entry per CDR3 protein. The sample carries approximately 100,000 distinct CDR3 sequences, roughly 20% recorded once. Time point described: after trial treatment. This sample's treatment: LDRT plus nivolumab, ipilimumab, low-dose cyclophosphamide and aspirin (RACIN trial). The material sequenced was PBMCs, taken after low-dose radiotherapy plus immunotherapy. These receptors came from a male donor with prostate cancer.

Concerning this clonotype: This is likely an artifact of a read error, given a far larger clone one base away. The J gene is TRBJ2-5, the V gene TRBV5-1; D is ambiguous. V was pared by 4 bases and J by 11 bases, with 24 bases between. The germline gives CDR1 SGHRS, CDR2 YFSETQ. There are 15 residues in the CDR3. This CDR3 is CASSTRDRAWDEQYF. In DNA, the CDR3 is TGCGCCAGCAGCACTCGAGATAGGGCTTGGGATGAGCAGTACTTC.

There are a few counts of this clonotype. This chain joins TRBV2 and TRBJ1-5; 8 bases fit TRBD1. CDR3 length equals 19 residues. V shed 10 bases and J 1 base; nucleotides not matched to a gene: 21. Germline V gives CDR1 SNHLY, CDR2 FYNNEI. CDR3 residues: CAIPSNRGRGIGSNQPQHF. The CDR3 nucleotides are TGTGCCATCCCTTCCAACAGGGGGAGAGGTATAGGGAGCAATCAGCCCCAGCATTTT.

In its sample, this clonotype was seen many times. As DNA, the CDR3 is TGTGCCAGCAGCTCCCCGGGGAGCGGGGGGGCATCGTTCGGGGAGCTGTTTTTT. It specifies CASSSPGSGGASFGELFF. J is TRBJ2-2 and V is TRBV11-2; TRBD2 aligns across 10 bases. The V gene's germline CDR1 is SGHAT and CDR2 FQNNGV. CDR3 length: 18 residues. V was clipped by 4 bases and J by 7 bases; unmatched bases: 15.

To note about this clonotype: A far larger clone lies a single base away; this is likely a read error. This CDR3 is missing its conserved last phenylalanine or tryptophan, likely due to a read error. This chain uses TRBV4-3 with TRBJ1-6; D unresolved. The CDR3 has 16 amino acids. Germline assignment: CDR1 LGHNA and CDR2 YSLEER. V gave up 4 bases and J gave up 2 bases, with 12 bases separating them. CDR3 sequence: CASSLNVGAYNSPLHY. The CDR3 bases are TGCGCCAGCAGCCTGAATGTTGGGGCCTATAATTCACCCCTCCACTAT.

The chain couples TRBV5-1 to TRBJ2-5; the match to TRBD2 covers 7 bases. Per germline, CDR1 SGHRS and CDR2 YFSETQ. The ends lost 4 bases at V and 5 bases at J; junction bases unmatched: 14. This CDR3 has 16 amino acids. CDR3 amino acids: CASSRSGVGPGETQYF. The CDR3 DNA follows: TGCGCCAGCAGCAGGAGCGGGGTTGGTCCTGGGGAGACCCAGTACTTC.

This clonotype was seen at least ten times. The genes are TRBV28 and TRBJ2-1, with D tentatively TRBD2 (6 bases). The CDR3 spans 14 residues. The germline V gene encodes CDR1 MDHEN and CDR2 SYDVKM. CDR3 in amino acids: CAPVRGCIDNEQFF. For the CDR3, the DNA is TGTGCTCCAGTTCGGGGGTGTATCGACAATGAGCAGTTCTTC.

This clonotype is a singleton in its sample. The DNA is omitted, as the CDR3 cannot be located on it reliably, and the CDR3 follows TCRdb's listing. The rearrangement uses TRBV5-6 and TRBJ1-4; TRBD1 is taken as the D call from the table, unchecked against the DNA. The CDR3 sequence runs 24 residues, both termini included. CDR1 is SGHDT, CDR2 YYEEEE, per germline. Here the CDR3 reads CASSPPAGAQANEKLFFFFFFFFF.

This clonotype was recorded many times. This sequence joins TRBV3-1 and TRBJ2-1; no clear D. V was cut by 0 bases and J by 5 bases, with 11 bases left in between. CDR3 length equals 15 residues. Germline values: CDR1 LGHDT, CDR2 YNNKEL (reference sequence). CDR3 loop: CASSQDWTINNEQFF. Here the CDR3 DNA reads TGTGCCAGCAGCCAAGATTGGACGATAAACAATGAGCAGTTCTTC.

This clonotype has at least ten counts. The V call is TRBV20-1, the J call TRBJ2-1, with TRBD1 as a possible D gene (5 bases). V shed 6 bases and J shed 8 bases, with 11 bases lying between them. The CDR3 extends over 11 amino acids. Germline CDR1 is DFQATT and CDR2 is SNEGSKA (reference sequence). CDR3 sequence: CSAPRVDEQFF. The DNA for the CDR3 is TGCAGTGCGCCCAGGGTCGATGAGCAGTTCTTC.

The CDR3 region has the DNA TGTGCCAGCAACCCGACAGGGATCCCCTACGAGCAGTACTTC. The encoded protein is CASNPTGIPYEQYF. The chain carries TRBV28 and TRBJ2-7, with TRBD1 identical over 7 bases. Germline V CDR1 and CDR2: MDHEN, SYDVKM. This CDR3 contains 14 residues. With V trimmed by 7 bases and J by 2 bases, 8 bases remained unmatched.

Details on this clonotype: A read error likely explains this, since a far larger clone differs by one base. V usage is TRBV6-1 and J usage is TRBJ2-6; D might be TRBD2 (5 bases). V was pared by 5 bases and J by 0 bases, with 8 bases between. Per germline, CDR1 MNHNS and CDR2 SASEGT. CDR3 size: 15 residues. The CDR3 reads CASSIDYSGANVLTF. CDR3 bases: TGTGCCAGCAGTATTGACTACTCTGGGGCCAACGTCCTGACTTTC.

In this sample, this clonotype turned up many times. This chain uses TRBV14 with TRBJ2-6, with a possible D match to TRBD1 (5 bases). The CDR3 contains 18 residues. From germline, CDR1 is SGHDN and CDR2 FVKESK. The V end was cut by 4 bases, the J end by 0 bases, with 16 bases between. The CDR3 loop reads CASSRFGAQNSGANVLTF. DNA of the CDR3: TGTGCCAGCAGCCGCTTTGGGGCCCAGAACTCTGGGGCCAACGTCCTGACTTTC.

This chain connects TRBV9 to TRBJ1-1; TRBD1 might be the D (6 bases). The germline V gene has CDR1 SGDLS and CDR2 YYNGEE. The CDR3 runs to 14 residues. V was trimmed by 0 bases and J by 3 bases, leaving 9 bases between them. The CDR3 here is CASSVGPGDTEAFF. DNA for the CDR3: TGTGCCAGCAGCGTAGGGCCAGGGGACACTGAAGCTTTCTTT.

CDR3 protein: CASTGVAQPQHF. In nucleotides, the CDR3 is TGTGCCTCTACAGGGGTGGCTCAGCCCCAGCATTTT. The genes are TRBV11-2 and TRBJ1-5; 7 positions agree with TRBD1. Germline loops: CDR1 SGHAT, CDR2 FQNNGV. V shed 11 bases, J shed 6 bases, and the junction held 7 bases outside the gene matches. The CDR3 contains 12 residues.

The table lists this clonotype with many counts. The chain carries TRBV20-1 and TRBJ1-2; a weak D match, TRBD1 (6 bases). The V and J ends lost 1 base and 7 bases respectively, with 13 bases between them. CDR1 is DFQATT and CDR2 is SNEGSKA in the germline V gene (reference sequence). The CDR3 is 13 amino acids. The CDR3 nucleotides are TGCAGTGCTAGAGCCCGGACAGAACGTGGCTACACCTTC. Its translation is CSARARTERGYTF.

This clonotype was seen at least ten times. The chain employs TRBV12-3 or TRBV12-4 and TRBJ1-4, with D unclear. The CDR3 consists of 16 residues. V was pared by 3 bases and J by 0 bases, with 11 bases between. The CDR3 is CASSFSLGATNEKLFF. CDR3 DNA: TGTGCCAGCAGTTTTAGCTTAGGCGCAACTAATGAAAAACTGTTTTTT.

This clonotype was found many times. This sequence joins TRBV12-3 or TRBV12-4 and TRBJ1-5; the match to TRBD1 covers 7 bases. The V gene end was trimmed by 5 bases and the J gene end by 4 bases; junction bases not matched to a gene: 5. This CDR3 comprises 14 residues. CDR3 bases: TGTGCCAGCAGTGAGACAGGGTTAAATCAGCCCCAGCATTTT. Its protein product is CASSETGLNQPQHF.

This clonotype was recorded many times. This sequence joins TRBV12-3 or TRBV12-4 and TRBJ1-2; weak D call: TRBD1 (5 bases). V dropped 2 bases and J dropped 7 bases, with 14 bases sitting between them. The CDR3 is 14 residues long. CDR3 loop: CASSLNGATRGYTF. In DNA, the CDR3 is TGTGCCAGCAGTTTAAATGGGGCGACTCGTGGCTACACCTTC.

This clonotype was observed at least ten times. CDR3 sequence (DNA): TGCAGTGCTAGAGATCCCGGCCTTATGGGATCGACTAATGAAAAACTGTTTTTT. Translation gives CSARDPGLMGSTNEKLFF. The genes are TRBV20-1 and TRBJ1-4; no clear D. The CDR3 sequence is 18 residues long. The V gene's germline CDR1 is DFQATT and CDR2 SNEGSKA (reference sequence). Deletions cut 0 bases from V and 2 bases from J, with 19 bases between.

This clonotype was detected ten times or more. J is TRBJ2-7 and V is TRBV29-1; TRBD1 matches at 8 bases. The germline CDR1 and CDR2 sequences are SQVTM and ANQGSEA. The CDR3 runs 15 residues. J was trimmed by 4 bases and V by 0 bases; bases with no gene match: 8. The CDR3 sequence is CSVEEPRQGNYEQYF. The CDR3 DNA follows: TGCAGCGTTGAAGAGCCGAGACAGGGGAATTACGAGCAGTACTTC.

This clonotype appeared many times. The rearrangement joins TRBV4-1 to TRBJ2-3; 7 nucleotides align to TRBD2. The CDR3 sequence is 14 residues long. Looked up from germline, CDR1 is MGHRA and CDR2 is YSYEKL. The junction had 3 bases not matched to a gene; V was cut back by 1 base and J by 5 bases. The DNA of the CDR3 is TGCGCCAGCAGCCAAGTCCCGGGGGGAGATACGCAGTATTTT. This translates into CASSQVPGGDTQYF.